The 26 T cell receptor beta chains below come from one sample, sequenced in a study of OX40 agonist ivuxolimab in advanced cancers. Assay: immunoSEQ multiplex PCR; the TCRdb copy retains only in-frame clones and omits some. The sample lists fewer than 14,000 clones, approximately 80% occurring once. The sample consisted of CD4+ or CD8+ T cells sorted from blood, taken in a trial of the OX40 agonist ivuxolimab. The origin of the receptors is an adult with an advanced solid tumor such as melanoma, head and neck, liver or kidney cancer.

CDR3 in DNA: TGCGCCAGCAGCTGGAGGGGGGGGACCCAAGAGACCCAGTACTTC. Encoded protein: CASSWRGGTQETQYF. V usage is TRBV5-1 and J usage is TRBJ2-5, with D tentatively TRBD2 (7 bases). The CDR3 sequence is 15 residues long. Germline V gene lookup returns CDR1 SGHRS and CDR2 YFSETQ. The germline V and J ends were trimmed by 3 bases and 1 base, with 13 bases remaining between them.

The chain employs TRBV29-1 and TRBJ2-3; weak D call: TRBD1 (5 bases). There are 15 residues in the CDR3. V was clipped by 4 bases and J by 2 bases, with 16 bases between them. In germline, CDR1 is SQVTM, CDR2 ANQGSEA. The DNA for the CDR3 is TGCAGCGTTGTTAGTGTGACAGTACACACAGATACGCAGTATTTT. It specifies CSVVSVTVHTDTQYF.

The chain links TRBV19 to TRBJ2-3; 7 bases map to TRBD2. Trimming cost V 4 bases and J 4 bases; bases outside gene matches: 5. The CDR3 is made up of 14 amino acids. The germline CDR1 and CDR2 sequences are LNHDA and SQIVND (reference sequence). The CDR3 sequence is CASSSGGRADTQYF. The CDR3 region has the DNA TGTGCCAGTAGTAGCGGGGGTCGGGCAGATACGCAGTATTTT.

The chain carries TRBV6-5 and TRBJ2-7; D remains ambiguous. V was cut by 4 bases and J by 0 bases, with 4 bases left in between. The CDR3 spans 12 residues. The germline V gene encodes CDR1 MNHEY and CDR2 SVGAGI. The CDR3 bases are TGTGCCAGCAGTTCAGACTCCTACGAGCAGTACTTC. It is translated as CASSSDSYEQYF.

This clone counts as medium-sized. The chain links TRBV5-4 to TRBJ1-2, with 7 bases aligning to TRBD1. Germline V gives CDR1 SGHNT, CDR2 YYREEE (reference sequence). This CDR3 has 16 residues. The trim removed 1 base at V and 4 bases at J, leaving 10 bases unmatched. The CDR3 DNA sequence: TGTGCCAGCAGCTTGAAACCAGGGGGTTTTGGCTATGGCTACACCTTC. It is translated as CASSLKPGGFGYGYTF.

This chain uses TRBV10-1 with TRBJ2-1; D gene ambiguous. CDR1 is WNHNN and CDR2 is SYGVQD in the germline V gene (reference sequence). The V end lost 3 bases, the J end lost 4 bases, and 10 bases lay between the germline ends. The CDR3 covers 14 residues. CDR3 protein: CASSESATYNEQFF. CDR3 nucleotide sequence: TGCGCCAGCAGTGAATCGGCAACTTACAATGAGCAGTTCTTC.

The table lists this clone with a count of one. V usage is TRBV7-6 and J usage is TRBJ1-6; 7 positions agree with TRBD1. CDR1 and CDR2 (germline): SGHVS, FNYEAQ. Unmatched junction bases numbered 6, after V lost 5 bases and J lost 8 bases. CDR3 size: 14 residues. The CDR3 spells CASSKQGFDSPLHF. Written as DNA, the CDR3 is TGTGCCAGCAGCAAACAGGGGTTCGATTCACCCCTCCACTTT.

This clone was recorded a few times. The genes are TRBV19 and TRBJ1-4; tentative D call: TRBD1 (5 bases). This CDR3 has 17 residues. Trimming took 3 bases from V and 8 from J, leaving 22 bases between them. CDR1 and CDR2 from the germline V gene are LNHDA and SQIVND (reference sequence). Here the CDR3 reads CASSIPGRKRVDEKLFF. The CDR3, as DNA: TGTGCCAGTAGTATCCCGGGACGGAAAAGAGTGGACGAAAAACTGTTTTTT.

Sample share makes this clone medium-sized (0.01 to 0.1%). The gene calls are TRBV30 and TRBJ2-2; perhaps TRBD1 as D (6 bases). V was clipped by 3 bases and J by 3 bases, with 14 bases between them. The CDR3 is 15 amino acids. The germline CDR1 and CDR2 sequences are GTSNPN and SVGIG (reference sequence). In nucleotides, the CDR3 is TGTGCCTGGAGCTTACAGGGCCGGGACACCGGGGAGCTGTTTTTT. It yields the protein CAWSLQGRDTGELFF. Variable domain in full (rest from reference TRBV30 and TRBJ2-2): SQTIHQWPATLVQPVGSPLSLECTVEGTSNPNLYWYRQAAGRGLQLLFYSVGIGQISSEVPQNLSASRPQDRQFILSSKKLLLSDSGFYLCAWSLQGRDTGELFFGEGSRLTVL.

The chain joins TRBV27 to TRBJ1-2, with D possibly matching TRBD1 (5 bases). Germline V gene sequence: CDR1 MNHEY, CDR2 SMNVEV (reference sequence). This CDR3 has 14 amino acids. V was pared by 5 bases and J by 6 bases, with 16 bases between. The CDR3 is CASSLSLGGDGYTF. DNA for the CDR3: TGTGCCAGCAGTCTCTCGTTGGGGGGGGATGGCTACACCTTC.

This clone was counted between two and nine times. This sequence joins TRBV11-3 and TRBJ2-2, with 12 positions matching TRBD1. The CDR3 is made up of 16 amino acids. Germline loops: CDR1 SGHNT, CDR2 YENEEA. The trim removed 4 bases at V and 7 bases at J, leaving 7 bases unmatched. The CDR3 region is CASSSLGTGGVGELFF. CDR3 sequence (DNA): TGTGCCAGCAGCTCCCTCGGGACAGGGGGCGTCGGGGAGCTGTTTTTT. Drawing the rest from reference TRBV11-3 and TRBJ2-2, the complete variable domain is EAGVVQSPRYKIIEKKQPVAFWCNPISGHNTLYWYLQNLGQGPELLIRYENEEAVDDSQLPKDRFSAERLKGVDSTLKIQPAELGDSAVYLCASSSLGTGGVGELFFGEGSRLTVL.

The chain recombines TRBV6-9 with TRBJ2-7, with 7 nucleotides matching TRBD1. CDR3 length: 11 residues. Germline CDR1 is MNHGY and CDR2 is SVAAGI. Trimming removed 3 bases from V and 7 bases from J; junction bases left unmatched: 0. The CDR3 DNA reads TGTGCCAGCAGTTACAGGGGGGAGCAGTACTTC. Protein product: CASSYRGEQYF.

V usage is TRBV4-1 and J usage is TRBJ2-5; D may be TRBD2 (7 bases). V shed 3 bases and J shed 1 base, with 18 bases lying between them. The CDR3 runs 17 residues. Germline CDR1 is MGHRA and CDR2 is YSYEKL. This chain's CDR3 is CASSQNHREGGQETQYF. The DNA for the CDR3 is TGCGCCAGCAGCCAGAACCACAGGGAGGGAGGCCAAGAGACCCAGTACTTC.

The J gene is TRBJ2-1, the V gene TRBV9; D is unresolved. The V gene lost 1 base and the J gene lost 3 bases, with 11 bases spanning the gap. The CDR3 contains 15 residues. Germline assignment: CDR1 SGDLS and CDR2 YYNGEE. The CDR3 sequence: CASSVSDQDYNEQFF. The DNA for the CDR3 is TGTGCCAGCAGCGTATCGGACCAAGACTACAATGAGCAGTTCTTC.

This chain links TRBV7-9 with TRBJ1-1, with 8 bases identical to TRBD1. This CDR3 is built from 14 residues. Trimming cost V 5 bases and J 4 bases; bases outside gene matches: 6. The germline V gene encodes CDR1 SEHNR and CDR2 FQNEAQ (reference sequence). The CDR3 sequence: CASSPGTGPTEAFF. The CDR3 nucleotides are TGTGCCAGCAGCCCCGGGACAGGCCCCACTGAAGCTTTCTTT.

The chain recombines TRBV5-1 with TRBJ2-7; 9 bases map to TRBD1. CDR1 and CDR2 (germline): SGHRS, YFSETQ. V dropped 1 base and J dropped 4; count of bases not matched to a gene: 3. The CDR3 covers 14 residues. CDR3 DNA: TGCGCCAGCAGCTTGACAGGGGGCTGGTACGAGCAGTACTTC. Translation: CASSLTGGWYEQYF. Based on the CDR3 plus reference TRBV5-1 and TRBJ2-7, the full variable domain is KAGVTQTPRYLIKTRGQQVTLSCSPISGHRSVSWYQQTPGQGLQFLFEYFSETQRNKGNFPGRFSGRQFSNSRSEMNVSTLELGDSALYLCASSLTGGWYEQYFGPGTRLTVT.

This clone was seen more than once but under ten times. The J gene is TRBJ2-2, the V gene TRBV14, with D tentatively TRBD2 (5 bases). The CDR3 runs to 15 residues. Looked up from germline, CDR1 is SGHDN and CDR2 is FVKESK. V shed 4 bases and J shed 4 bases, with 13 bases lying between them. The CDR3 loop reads CASSLTGSFTGELFF. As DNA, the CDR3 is TGTGCCAGCAGCCTCACGGGGTCATTCACCGGGGAGCTGTTTTTT.

CDR3 sequence reads: CSVPTGNEQFF. DNA for the CDR3: TGCAGCGTTCCGACAGGCAATGAGCAGTTCTTC. This chain links TRBV29-1 with TRBJ2-1, with D perhaps matching TRBD1 (6 bases). The germline gives CDR1 SQVTM, CDR2 ANQGSEA. The CDR3 has 11 amino acids. Trimming removed 5 bases at V and 6 bases at J, with 8 bases between.

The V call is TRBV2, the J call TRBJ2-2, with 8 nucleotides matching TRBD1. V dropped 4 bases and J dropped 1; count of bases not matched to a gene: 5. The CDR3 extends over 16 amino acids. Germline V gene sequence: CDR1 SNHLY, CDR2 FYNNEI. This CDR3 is CASSAPDRVNTGELFF. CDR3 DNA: TGTGCCAGCAGTGCCCCGGACAGGGTGAACACCGGGGAGCTGTTTTTT.

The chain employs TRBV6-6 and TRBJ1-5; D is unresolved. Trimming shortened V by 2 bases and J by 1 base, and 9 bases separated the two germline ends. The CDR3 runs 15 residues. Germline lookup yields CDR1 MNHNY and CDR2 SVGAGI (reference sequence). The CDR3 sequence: CASSYEAGSNQPQHF. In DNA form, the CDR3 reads TGTGCCAGCAGTTACGAGGCGGGAAGCAATCAGCCCCAGCATTTT.

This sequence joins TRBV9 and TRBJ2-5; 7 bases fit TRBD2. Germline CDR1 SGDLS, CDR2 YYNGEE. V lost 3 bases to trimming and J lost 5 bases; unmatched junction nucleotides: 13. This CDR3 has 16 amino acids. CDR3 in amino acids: CASSDPTKGAGETQYF. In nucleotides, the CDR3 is TGTGCCAGCAGCGACCCGACTAAGGGAGCGGGGGAGACCCAGTACTTC.

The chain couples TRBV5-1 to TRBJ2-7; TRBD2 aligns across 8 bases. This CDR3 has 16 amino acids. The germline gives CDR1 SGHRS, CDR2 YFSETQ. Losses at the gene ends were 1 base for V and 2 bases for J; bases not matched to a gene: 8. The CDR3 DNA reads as TGCGCCAGCAGCTTGTTTTCGCGGGAGGATACCTACGAGCAGTACTTC. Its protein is CASSLFSREDTYEQYF.

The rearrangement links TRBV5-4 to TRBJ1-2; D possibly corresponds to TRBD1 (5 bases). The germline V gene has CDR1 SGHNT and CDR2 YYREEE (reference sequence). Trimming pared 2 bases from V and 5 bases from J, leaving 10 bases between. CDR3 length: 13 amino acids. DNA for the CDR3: TGTGCCAGCAGCTTCTCAGGGAGTTATGGCTACACCTTC. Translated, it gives CASSFSGSYGYTF.

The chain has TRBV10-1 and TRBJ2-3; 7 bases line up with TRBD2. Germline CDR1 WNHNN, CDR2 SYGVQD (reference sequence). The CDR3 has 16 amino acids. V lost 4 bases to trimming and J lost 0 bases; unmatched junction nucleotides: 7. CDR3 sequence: CASSGRLADSTDTQYF. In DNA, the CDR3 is TGCGCCAGCAGTGGAAGGCTAGCGGATAGCACAGATACGCAGTATTTT.

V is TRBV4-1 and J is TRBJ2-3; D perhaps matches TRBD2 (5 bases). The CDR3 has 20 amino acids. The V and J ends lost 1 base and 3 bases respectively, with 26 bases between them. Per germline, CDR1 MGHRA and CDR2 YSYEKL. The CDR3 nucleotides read TGCGCCAGCAGCCAAGCTATCTCTCCGGACTTGGGCGGGTTGACAGATACGCAGTATTTT. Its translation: CASSQAISPDLGGLTDTQYF.

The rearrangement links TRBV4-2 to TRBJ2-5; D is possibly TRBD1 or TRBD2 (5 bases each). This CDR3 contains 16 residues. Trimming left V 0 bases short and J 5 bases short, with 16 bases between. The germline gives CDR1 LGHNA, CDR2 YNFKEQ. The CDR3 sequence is CASSQDGAALGETQYF. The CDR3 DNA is TGTGCCAGCAGCCAAGACGGGGCGGCCCTGGGGGAGACCCAGTACTTC.